The rows below give T cell receptor beta chains drawn from one sample of a study of identical twins. A single record per CDR3 protein comes from TCRdb applying MiXCR to the 5' RACE reads. The table records fewer than 900,000 distinct CDR3 sequences, about 20% of them present only once. The data also belong to a second study, concerning T cells expressing NK-cell markers.

Sequencing was done on a sample of PBMCs. These receptor sequences come from a woman younger than 35 in good health. Both conserved end residues are part of each CDR3. A D gene is named only where the DNA matches it firmly. Only some rows state a clone size, as once, few, many or a class for expanded clones.

V,D,J,size,CDR3,DNA
TRBV11-2,NA,TRBJ2-3,few,CASSLSAGPGSDTQYF,TGTGCCAGCAGCTTATCGGCAGGGCCCGGTTCAGATACGCAGTATTTT
TRBV29-1,TRBD1,TRBJ2-7,NA,CSVGGTGGGEQYF,TGCAGCGTTGGCGGGACAGGGGGCGGCGAGCAGTACTTC
TRBV12-3/TRBV12-4,TRBD1,TRBJ1-1,few,CASSTGGMNTEAFF,TGTGCCAGCAGTACAGGGGGCATGAACACTGAAGCTTTCTTT
TRBV10-3,NA,TRBJ2-5,NA,CAISAQARGQGETQYF,TGTGCCATCAGTGCCCAGGCGCGGGGCCAGGGGGAGACCCAGTACTTC
TRBV20-1,TRBD2,TRBJ2-3,NA,CSARTSGGTHTQYF,TGCAGTGCGCGGACTAGCGGGGGGACCCATACGCAGTATTTT
TRBV6-6,TRBD2,TRBJ2-2,NA,CASSPSGVGTGELFF,TGTGCCAGCAGTCCTAGCGGGGTTGGCACCGGGGAGCTGTTTTTT
TRBV20-1,NA,TRBJ1-1,few,CSAGTGANTEAFF,TGCAGTGCTGGAACGGGGGCGAACACTGAAGCTTTCTTT
TRBV6-2/TRBV6-3,NA,TRBJ2-2,NA,CARPGELFF,TGTGCCAGGCCCGGGGAGCTGTTTTTT
TRBV12-3/TRBV12-4,TRBD2,TRBJ2-5,few,CASSFLAEETQYF,TGTGCCAGCAGTTTCCTAGCGGAAGAGACCCAGTACTTC
TRBV6-1,NA,TRBJ1-1,NA,CASRRSRLNTEAFF,TGTGCCAGCAGACGGAGCAGGTTGAACACTGAAGCTTTCTTT
TRBV11-2,TRBD2,TRBJ2-2,NA,CASSLGTSGHEVNTGELFF,TGTGCCAGCAGCCTGGGGACTAGCGGGCATGAGGTTAACACCGGGGAGCTGTTTTTT
TRBV20-1,TRBD2,TRBJ2-4,NA,CSANPSGRSKNIQYF,TGCAGTGCTAACCCTAGCGGGAGGTCCAAAAACATTCAGTACTTC
TRBV6-1,NA,TRBJ1-1,many,CATHSYPLYTEAFF,TGTGCCACCCACAGTTATCCGTTATACACTGAAGCTTTCTTT
TRBV20-1,TRBD2,TRBJ2-3,few,CSARDRTSGADTQYF,TGCAGTGCTAGGGATCGGACTAGCGGCGCAGATACGCAGTATTTT
TRBV29-1,NA,TRBJ2-7,NA,CSVTWGLAYEQYF,TGCAGCGTTACGTGGGGGCTTGCCTACGAGCAGTACTTC
TRBV4-3,NA,TRBJ2-5,few,CASSQAVSGGQYF,TGCGCCAGCAGCCAGGCGGTCTCCGGGGGCCAGTACTTC
TRBV7-2,NA,TRBJ2-2,NA,CASSLFVRGNTGELFF,TGTGCCAGCAGCTTATTTGTCAGGGGTAACACCGGGGAGCTGTTTTTT
TRBV20-1,NA,TRBJ2-7,NA,CSADLGSAYEQYF,TGCAGTGCTGATCTTGGCAGCGCCTACGAGCAGTACTTC
TRBV10-3,NA,TRBJ2-7,many,CAISEPGLAGQYF,TGTGCCATCAGTGAGCCCGGTCTTGCAGGGCAGTACTTC
TRBV29-1,TRBD1,TRBJ2-1,few,CSAGTGDYNEQFF,TGCAGCGCCGGGACAGGGGACTACAATGAGCAGTTCTTC
TRBV27,NA,TRBJ2-3,NA,CASSLSLWGARTDTQYF,TGTGCCAGCAGTTTATCGTTATGGGGGGCCCGCACAGATACGCAGTATTTT
TRBV7-2,NA,TRBJ2-7,NA,CASSLVLGSSYEQYF,TGTGCCAGCAGCTTAGTTTTAGGGAGCTCCTACGAGCAGTACTTC
TRBV20-1,NA,TRBJ2-7,many,CSASLTASYEQYF,TGCAGTGCTTCCTTGACAGCATCCTACGAGCAGTACTTC
TRBV10-3,NA,TRBJ2-7,few,CASNYNGLRGEQYF,TGTGCCTCGAACTATAATGGACTAAGGGGCGAGCAGTACTTC
TRBV20-1,TRBD2,TRBJ2-3,many,CSARARGGARTDTQYF,TGCAGTGCTAGAGCGCGGGGGGGGGCCCGGACAGATACGCAGTATTTT
TRBV28,TRBD1,TRBJ1-4,NA,CASSRPGQGINEKLFF,TGTGCCAGCAGCCGGCCGGGACAGGGAATTAATGAAAAACTGTTTTTT
TRBV5-1,TRBD2,TRBJ2-7,NA,CASMGGLAGDNYEQYF,TGCGCCAGCATGGGAGGACTAGCGGGGGACAATTACGAGCAGTACTTC